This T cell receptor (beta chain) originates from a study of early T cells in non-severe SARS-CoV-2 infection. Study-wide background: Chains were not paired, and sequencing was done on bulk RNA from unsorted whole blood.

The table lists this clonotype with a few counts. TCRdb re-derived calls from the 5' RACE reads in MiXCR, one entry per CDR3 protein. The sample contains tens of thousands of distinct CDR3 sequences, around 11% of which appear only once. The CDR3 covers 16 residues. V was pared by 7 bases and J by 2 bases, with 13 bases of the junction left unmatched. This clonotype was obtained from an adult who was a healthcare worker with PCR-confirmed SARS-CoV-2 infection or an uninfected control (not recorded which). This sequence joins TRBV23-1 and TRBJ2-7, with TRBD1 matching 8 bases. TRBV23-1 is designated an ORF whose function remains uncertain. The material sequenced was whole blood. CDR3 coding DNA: TGCGCCAGCATAAGGCAGGGGGCAGGAGGACCCTACGAGCAGTACTTC. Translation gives CASIRQGAGGPYEQYF.